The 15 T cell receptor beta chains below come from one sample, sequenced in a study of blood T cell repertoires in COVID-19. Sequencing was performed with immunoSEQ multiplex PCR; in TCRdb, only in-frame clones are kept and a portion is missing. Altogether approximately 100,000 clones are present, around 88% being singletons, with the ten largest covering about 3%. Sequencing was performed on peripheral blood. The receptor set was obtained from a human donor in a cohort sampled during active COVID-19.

CDR3 in DNA: TGTGCCAGCAGCCAATCTTCGGGGAGGTTGACCGGGGAGCTGTTTTTT. It encodes CASSQSSGRLTGELFF. The chain uses TRBV16 and TRBJ2-2, with D possibly TRBD2 on 6 matching bases. The germline V gene has CDR1 KGHSY and CDR2 FQNENV. CDR3 size: 16 residues. V lost 0 bases and J lost 5, with 13 bases in between.

CDR3: CASSEFRDSPYPQHF. The CDR3 nucleotides are TGTGCCAGCAGTGAATTCCGGGACAGTCCTTACCCCCAGCATTTT. This rearrangement joins TRBV2 to TRBJ1-5; 7 bases line up with TRBD1. Germline lookup yields CDR1 SNHLY and CDR2 FYNNEI. The CDR3 extends over 15 amino acids. The V gene end was trimmed by 2 bases and the J gene end by 10 bases; junction bases not matched to a gene: 11. Looking up the rest from reference TRBV2 and TRBJ1-5 gives the full variable domain: EPEVTQTPSHQVTQMGQEVILRCVPISNHLYFYWYRQILGQKVEFLVSFYNNEISEKSEIFDDQFSVERPDGSNFTLKIRSTKLEDSAMYFCASSEFRDSPYPQHFGDGTRLSIL.

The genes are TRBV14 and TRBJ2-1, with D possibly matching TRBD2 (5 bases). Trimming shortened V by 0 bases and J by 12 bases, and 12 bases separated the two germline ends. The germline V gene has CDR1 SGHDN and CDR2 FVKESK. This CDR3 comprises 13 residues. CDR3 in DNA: TGTGCCAGCAGCCAAGATCATAGGACTCGGCAGTTCTTC. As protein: CASSQDHRTRQFF. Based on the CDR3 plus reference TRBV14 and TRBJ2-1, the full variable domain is EAGVTQFPSHSVIEKGQTVTLRCDPISGHDNLYWYRRVMGKEIKFLLHFVKESKQDESGMPNNRFLAERTGGTYSTLKVQPAELEDSGVYFCASSQDHRTRQFFGPGTRLTVL.

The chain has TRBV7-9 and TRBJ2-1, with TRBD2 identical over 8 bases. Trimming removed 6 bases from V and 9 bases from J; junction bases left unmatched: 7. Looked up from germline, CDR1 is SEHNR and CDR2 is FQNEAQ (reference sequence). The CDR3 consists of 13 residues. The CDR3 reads CASSTWTSTEQFF. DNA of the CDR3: TGTGCCAGCAGTACTTGGACTAGCACTGAGCAGTTCTTC.

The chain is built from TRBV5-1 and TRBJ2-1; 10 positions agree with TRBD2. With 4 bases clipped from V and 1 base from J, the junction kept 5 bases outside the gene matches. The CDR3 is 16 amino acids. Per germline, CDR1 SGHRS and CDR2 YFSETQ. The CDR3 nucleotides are TGCGCCAGCAGCGCCGCTAGCGGGAGTTCCTACAATGAGCAGTTCTTC. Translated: CASSAASGSSYNEQFF.

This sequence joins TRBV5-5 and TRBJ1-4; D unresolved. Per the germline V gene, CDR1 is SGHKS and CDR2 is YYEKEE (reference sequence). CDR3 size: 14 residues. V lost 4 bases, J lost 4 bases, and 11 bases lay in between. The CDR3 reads CASSRAGFNEKLFF. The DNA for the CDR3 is TGTGCCAGCAGCCGGGCGGGGTTTAATGAAAAACTGTTTTTT.

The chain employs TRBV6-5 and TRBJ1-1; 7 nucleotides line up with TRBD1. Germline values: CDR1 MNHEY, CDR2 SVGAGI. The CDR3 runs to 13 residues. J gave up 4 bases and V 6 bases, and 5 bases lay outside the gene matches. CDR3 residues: CASRRGRSTEAFF. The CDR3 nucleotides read TGTGCCAGCAGGAGGGGGCGAAGCACTGAAGCTTTCTTT.

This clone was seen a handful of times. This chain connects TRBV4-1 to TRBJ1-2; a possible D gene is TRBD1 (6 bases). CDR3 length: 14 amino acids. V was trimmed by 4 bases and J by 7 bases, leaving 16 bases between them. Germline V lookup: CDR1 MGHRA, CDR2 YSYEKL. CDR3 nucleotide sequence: TGCGCCAGCAGCCCAGGGGTTCTACGCCTTGGCTACACCTTC. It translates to CASSPGVLRLGYTF.

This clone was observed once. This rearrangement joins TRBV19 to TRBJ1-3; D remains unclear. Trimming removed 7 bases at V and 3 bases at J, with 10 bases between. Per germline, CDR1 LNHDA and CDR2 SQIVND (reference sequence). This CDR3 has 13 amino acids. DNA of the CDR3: TGTGCCAGTACTGAGGGAAATGGAAACACCATATATTTT. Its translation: CASTEGNGNTIYF.

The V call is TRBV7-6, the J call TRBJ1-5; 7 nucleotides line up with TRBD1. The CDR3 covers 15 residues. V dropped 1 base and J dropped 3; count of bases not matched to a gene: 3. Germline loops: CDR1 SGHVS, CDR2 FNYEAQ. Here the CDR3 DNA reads TGTGCCAGCAGCTTAGGTCAGGGGGTCAATCAGCCCCAGCATTTT. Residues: CASSLGQGVNQPQHF.

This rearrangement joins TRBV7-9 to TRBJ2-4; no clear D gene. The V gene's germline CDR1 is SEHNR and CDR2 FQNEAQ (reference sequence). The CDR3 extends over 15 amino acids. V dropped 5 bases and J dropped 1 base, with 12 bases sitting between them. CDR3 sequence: CASSPRVEAKNIQYF. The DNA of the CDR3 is TGTGCCAGCAGCCCTCGGGTGGAGGCCAAAAACATTCAGTACTTC.

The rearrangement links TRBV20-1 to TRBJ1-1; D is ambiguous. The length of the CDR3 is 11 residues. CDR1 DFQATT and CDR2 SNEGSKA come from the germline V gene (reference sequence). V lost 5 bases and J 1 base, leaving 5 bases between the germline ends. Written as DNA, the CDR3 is TGCAGTGCTCGGGAGAACACTGAAGCTTTCTTT. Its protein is CSARENTEAFF.

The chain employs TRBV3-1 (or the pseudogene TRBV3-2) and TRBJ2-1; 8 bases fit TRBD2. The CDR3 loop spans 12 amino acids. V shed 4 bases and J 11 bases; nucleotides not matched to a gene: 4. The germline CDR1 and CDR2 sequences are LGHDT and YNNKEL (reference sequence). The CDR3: CASSPLAGKQFF. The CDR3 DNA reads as TGTGCCAGCAGCCCGCTAGCGGGCAAGCAGTTCTTC.

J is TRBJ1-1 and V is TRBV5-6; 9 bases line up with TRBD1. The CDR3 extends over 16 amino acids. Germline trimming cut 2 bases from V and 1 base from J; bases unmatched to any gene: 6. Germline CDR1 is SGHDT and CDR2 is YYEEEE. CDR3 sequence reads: CASSLTGGFPNTEAFF. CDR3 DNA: TGTGCCAGCAGCTTAACAGGGGGCTTTCCGAACACTGAAGCTTTCTTT.

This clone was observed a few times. The CDR3 DNA reads TGTGCCAGCAGCAAAGATCAGGGGGCTCGTGGCTACACCTTC. Residues: CASSKDQGARGYTF. J is TRBJ1-2 and V is TRBV25-1, with 8 bases that match TRBD1. V shed 6 bases, J shed 7 bases, and the junction held 10 bases outside the gene matches. Looked up from germline, CDR1 is MGHDK and CDR2 is SYGVNS. CDR3 size: 14 residues.